This is a list of T cell receptor beta chains from one sample in a study of blood T cell repertoires in COVID-19. Profiling relied on immunoSEQ multiplex PCR, and the TCRdb table lists in-frame clones only, not all of them. The profile shows 150,000 or so clones, 80% to 90% of them singletons. Sequencing was carried out using peripheral blood. The receptors were sampled from an elderly man with acute or convalescent COVID-19. Each CDR3 is given without its conserved first and last residue.

v_gene: TRBV18
CDR3aa: ASSKERTGGNEKLF

v_gene: TRBV7-8
CDR3aa: ASSLALDRGYSPLH

v_gene: TRBV4-2
CDR3aa: ASSQRGQGEETQY

v_gene: TRBV9
CDR3aa: ASSGGTSGLADTQY

v_gene: TRBV29-1
CDR3aa: SVETSGSSYEQY

v_gene: TRBV18
CDR3aa: ASSPHRGPEETQY

v_gene: TRBV4-1
CDR3aa: ASSQTGTGPSYEQY

v_gene: TRBV6-1
CDR3aa: ASSEWPGQGLGNQPQH

v_gene: TRBV6-5
CDR3aa: ASSAATLPPGEQY

v_gene: TRBV27
CDR3aa: ASSFRRQGAYSNQPQH

v_gene: TRBV5-5
CDR3aa: ASSLAGTGFNQPQH

v_gene: TRBV7-9
CDR3aa: ASSLAGGNEQF

v_gene: TRBV11-2
CDR3aa: ASSISYEQY

v_gene: TRBV19
CDR3aa: ASSRNRGETQY

v_gene: TRBV24-1
CDR3aa: ATYSIIYGYT

v_gene: TRBV27
CDR3aa: ASSLLGTREQY

v_gene: TRBV3-1/TRBV3-2
CDR3aa: ASSHKRDLSGYT

v_gene: TRBV18
CDR3aa: ASSPSTGGDTQY

v_gene: TRBV27
CDR3aa: ASSLGQSSYEQY

v_gene: TRBV7-2
CDR3aa: ASSYTSGGNSPLH

v_gene: TRBV6-7
CDR3aa: ASTTAKRFNYGYT

v_gene: TRBV19
CDR3aa: ASSLTGGIYNEQF

v_gene: TRBV27
CDR3aa: ASRPTGGAGYT

v_gene: TRBV2
CDR3aa: ASSEMSSYNEQF

v_gene: TRBV3-1/TRBV3-2
CDR3aa: ASSQGSGGANTGELF

v_gene: TRBV21-1
CDR3aa: ASNPFGAEKLF

v_gene: TRBV14
CDR3aa: ASSQLGLRYGSSYT

v_gene: TRBV27
CDR3aa: ASSSSWEVTDTQY

v_gene: TRBV5-4
CDR3aa: ASSLGQTSYNEQF

v_gene: TRBV19
CDR3aa: ASRTGGISGANVLT

v_gene: TRBV7-2
CDR3aa: ASRPRAQYNEQF

v_gene: TRBV5-1
CDR3aa: ASSGAGQGMVETQY

v_gene: TRBV2
CDR3aa: ASSPLAEAATQY

v_gene: TRBV7-9
CDR3aa: ASSTTSTDTQY